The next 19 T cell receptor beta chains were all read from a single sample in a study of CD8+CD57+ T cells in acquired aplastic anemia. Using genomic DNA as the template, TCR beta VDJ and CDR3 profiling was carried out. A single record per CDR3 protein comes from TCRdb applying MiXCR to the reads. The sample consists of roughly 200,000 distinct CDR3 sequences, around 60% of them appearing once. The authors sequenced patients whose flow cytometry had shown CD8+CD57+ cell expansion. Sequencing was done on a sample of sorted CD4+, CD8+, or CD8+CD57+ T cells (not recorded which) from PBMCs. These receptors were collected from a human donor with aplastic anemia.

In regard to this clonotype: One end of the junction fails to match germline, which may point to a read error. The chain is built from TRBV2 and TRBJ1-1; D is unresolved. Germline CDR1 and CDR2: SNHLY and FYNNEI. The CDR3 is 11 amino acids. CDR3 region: CASSFGPEASF. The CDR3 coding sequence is TGTGCCAGCAGTTTTGGACCTGAAGCTTCCTTT.

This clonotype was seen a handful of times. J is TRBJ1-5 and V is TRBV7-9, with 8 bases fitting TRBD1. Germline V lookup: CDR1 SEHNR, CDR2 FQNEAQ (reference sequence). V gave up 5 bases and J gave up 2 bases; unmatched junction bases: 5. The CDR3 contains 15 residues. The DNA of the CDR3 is TGTGCCAGCAGCCAGGACAGGGACGGCAATCAGCCCCAGCATTTT. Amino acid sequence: CASSQDRDGNQPQHF.

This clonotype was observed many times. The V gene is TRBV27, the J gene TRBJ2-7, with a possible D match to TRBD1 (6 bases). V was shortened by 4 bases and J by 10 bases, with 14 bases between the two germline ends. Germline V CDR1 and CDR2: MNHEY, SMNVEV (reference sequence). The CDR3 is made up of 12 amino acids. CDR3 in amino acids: CASSYLGQGQYF. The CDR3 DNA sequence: TGTGCCAGCAGTTACCTGGGACAAGGACAGTACTTC.

CDR3 sequence (DNA): TGCAGTGCTAGCCGACAGGACCCCAACACCGGGGAGCTGTTTTTT. Its translation is CSASRQDPNTGELFF. The chain combines TRBV20-1 with TRBJ2-2; a weak D match, TRBD1 (6 bases). The germline gives CDR1 DFQATT, CDR2 SNEGSKA (reference sequence). Trimming stripped 3 bases from V and 2 bases from J, with 13 bases between. The CDR3 loop spans 15 amino acids.

CDR3 sequence reads: CASRKTGTGATSNYGYTF. In DNA form, the CDR3 reads TGTGCCAGTAGAAAAACCGGGACAGGGGCAACTAGTAACTATGGCTACACCTTC. The gene calls are TRBV19 and TRBJ1-2; TRBD1 aligns across 10 bases. The CDR3 is 18 amino acids. From germline, CDR1 is LNHDA and CDR2 SQIVND (reference sequence). V shed 6 bases, J shed 1 base, and the junction held 14 bases outside the gene matches.

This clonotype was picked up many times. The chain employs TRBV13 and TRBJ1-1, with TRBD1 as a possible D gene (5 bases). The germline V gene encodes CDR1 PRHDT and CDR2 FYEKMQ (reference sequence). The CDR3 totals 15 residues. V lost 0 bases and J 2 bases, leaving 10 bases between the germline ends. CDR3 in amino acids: CASSLGLTGNTEAFF. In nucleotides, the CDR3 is TGTGCCAGCAGCTTAGGCCTAACAGGTAACACTGAAGCTTTCTTT. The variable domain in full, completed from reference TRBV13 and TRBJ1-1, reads AAGVIQSPRHLIKEKRETATLKCYPIPRHDTVYWYQQGPGQDPQFLISFYEKMQSDKGSIPDRFSAQQFSDYHSELNMSSLELGDSALYFCASSLGLTGNTEAFFGQGTRLTVV.

Here the CDR3 DNA reads TGTGCCAGCAGCGTAGCTGCAGGGCCTAGTGGCTACACCTTC. Amino acids: CASSVAAGPSGYTF. The gene calls are TRBV9 and TRBJ1-2; the D gene is possibly TRBD1 (5 bases). Trimming pared 0 bases from V and 7 bases from J, leaving 13 bases between. Looked up from germline, CDR1 is SGDLS and CDR2 is YYNGEE. This CDR3 is 14 amino acids long. Together with reference TRBV9 and TRBJ1-2, the CDR3 gives the full variable domain: DSGVTQTPKHLITATGQRVTLRCSPRSGDLSVYWYQQSLDQGLQFLIQYYNGEERAKGNILERFSAQQFPDLHSELNLSSLELGDSALYFCASSVAAGPSGYTFGSGTRLTVV.

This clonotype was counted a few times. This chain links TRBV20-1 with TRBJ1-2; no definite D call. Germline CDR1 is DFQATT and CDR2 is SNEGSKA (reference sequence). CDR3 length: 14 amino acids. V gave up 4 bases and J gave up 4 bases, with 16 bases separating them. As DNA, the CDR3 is TGCAGTGCTATCCCCCTCGGACTGATCTATGGCTACACCTTC. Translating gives CSAIPLGLIYGYTF.

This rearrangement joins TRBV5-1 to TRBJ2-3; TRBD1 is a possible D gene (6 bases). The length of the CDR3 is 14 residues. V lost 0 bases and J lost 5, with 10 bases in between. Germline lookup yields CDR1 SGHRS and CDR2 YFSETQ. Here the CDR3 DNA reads TGCGCCAGCAGCTTGGGGGGGCATAGAGATACGCAGTATTTT. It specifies CASSLGGHRDTQYF. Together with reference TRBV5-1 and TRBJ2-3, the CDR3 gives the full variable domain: KAGVTQTPRYLIKTRGQQVTLSCSPISGHRSVSWYQQTPGQGLQFLFEYFSETQRNKGNFPGRFSGRQFSNSRSEMNVSTLELGDSALYLCASSLGGHRDTQYFGPGTRLTVL.

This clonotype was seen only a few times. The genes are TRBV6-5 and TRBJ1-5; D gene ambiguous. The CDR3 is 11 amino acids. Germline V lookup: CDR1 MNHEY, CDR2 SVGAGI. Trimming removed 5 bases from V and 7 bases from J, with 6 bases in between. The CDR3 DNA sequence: TGTGCCAGCAGTCCTGGACAGCCCCAGCATTTT. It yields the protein CASSPGQPQHF.

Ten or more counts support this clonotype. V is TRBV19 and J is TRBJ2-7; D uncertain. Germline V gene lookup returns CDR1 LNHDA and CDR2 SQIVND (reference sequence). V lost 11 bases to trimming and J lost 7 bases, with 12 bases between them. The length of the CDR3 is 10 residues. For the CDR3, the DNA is TGTGCCCGATGTACCTGGGAGCAGTACTTC. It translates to CARCTWEQYF.

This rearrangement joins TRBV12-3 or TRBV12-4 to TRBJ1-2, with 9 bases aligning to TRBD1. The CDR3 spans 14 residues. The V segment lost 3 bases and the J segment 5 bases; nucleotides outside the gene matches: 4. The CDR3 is CASSFGQGTYGYTF. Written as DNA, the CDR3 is TGTGCCAGCAGTTTCGGACAGGGGACTTATGGCTACACCTTC.

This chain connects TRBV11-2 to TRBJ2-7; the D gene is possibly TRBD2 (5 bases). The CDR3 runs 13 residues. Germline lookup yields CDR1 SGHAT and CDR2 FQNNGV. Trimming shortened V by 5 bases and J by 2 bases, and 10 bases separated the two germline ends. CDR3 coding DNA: TGTGCCAGCAGCCCCCTAGCAACCTACGAGCAGTACTTC. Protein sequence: CASSPLATYEQYF.

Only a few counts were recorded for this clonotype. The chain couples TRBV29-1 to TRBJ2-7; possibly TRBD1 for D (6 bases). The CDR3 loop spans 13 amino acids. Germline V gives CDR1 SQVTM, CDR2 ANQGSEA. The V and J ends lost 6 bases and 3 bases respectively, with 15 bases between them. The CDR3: CSVLRDTNYEQYF. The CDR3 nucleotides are TGCAGCGTCCTCCGGGACACCAACTACGAGCAGTACTTC.

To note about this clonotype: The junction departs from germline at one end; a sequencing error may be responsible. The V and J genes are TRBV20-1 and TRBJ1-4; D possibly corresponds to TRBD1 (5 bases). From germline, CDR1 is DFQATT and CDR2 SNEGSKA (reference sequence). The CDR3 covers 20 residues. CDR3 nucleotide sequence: TGCAGTGCTAGAGGCGGGGGTAGACTTGGGTTGGCCCCAACTAATGAAAAACTGCTTTTT. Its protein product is CSARGGGRLGLAPTNEKLLF.

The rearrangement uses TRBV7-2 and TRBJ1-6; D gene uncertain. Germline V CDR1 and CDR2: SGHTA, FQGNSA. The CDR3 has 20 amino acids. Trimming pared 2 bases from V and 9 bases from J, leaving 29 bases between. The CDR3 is CASSLTEATPFPSQASPLHF. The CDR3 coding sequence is TGTGCCAGCAGCTTAACGGAGGCAACTCCGTTCCCGAGTCAGGCTTCACCCCTCCACTTT.

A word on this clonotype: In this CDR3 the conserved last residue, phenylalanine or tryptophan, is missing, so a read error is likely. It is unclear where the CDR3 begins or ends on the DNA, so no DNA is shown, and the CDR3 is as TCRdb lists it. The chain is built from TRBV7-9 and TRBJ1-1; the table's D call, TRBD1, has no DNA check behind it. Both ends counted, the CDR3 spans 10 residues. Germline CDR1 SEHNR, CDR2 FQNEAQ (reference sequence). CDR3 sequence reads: CASRSDRGRG.

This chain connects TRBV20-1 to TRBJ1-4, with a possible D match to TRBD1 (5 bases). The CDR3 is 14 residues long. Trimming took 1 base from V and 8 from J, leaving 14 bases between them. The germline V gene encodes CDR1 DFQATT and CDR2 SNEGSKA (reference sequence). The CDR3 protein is CSARAYQGSEKLFF. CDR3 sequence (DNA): TGCAGTGCTAGAGCCTATCAGGGTAGCGAAAAACTGTTTTTT.

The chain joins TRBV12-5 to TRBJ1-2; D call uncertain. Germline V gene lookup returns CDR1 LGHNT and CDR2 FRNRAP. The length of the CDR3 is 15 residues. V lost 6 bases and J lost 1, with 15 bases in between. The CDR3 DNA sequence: TGTGCTAGTGGCCCCCCGGCGACTTATAACTATGGCTACACCTTC. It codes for CASGPPATYNYGYTF.